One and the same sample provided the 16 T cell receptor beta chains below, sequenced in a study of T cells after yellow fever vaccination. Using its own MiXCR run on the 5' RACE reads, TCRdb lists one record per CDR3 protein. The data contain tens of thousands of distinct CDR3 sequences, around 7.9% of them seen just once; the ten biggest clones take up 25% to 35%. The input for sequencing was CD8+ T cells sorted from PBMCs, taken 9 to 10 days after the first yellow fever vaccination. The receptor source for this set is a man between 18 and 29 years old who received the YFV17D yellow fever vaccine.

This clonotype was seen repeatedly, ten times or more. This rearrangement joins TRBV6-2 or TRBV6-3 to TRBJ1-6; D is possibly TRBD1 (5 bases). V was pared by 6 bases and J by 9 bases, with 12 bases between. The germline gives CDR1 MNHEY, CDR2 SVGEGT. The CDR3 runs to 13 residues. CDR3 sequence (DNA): TGTGCCAGCAGCCTGGGACTCGCTTCACCCCTCCACTTT. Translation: CASSLGLASPLHF.

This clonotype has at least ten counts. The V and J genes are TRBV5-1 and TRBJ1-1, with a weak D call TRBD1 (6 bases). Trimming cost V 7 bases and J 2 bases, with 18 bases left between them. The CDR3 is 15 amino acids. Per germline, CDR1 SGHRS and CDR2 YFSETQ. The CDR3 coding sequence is TGCGCCAGCCGAATCCGGGGGGCTGGAAACACTGAAGCTTTCTTT. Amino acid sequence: CASRIRGAGNTEAFF.

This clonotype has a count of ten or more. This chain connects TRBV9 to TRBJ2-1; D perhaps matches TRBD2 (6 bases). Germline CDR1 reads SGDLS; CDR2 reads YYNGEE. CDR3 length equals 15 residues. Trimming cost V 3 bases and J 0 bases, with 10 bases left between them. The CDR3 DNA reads TGTGCCAGCAGCGATAGCGGAAACTCCTACAATGAGCAGTTCTTC. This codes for CASSDSGNSYNEQFF.

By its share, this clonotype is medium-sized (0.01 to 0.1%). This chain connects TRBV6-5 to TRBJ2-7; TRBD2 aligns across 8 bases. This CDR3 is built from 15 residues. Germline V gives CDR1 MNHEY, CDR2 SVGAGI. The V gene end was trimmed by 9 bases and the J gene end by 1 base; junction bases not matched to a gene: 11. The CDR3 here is CASPWPRGRSYEQYV. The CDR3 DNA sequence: TGTGCCAGTCCCTGGCCTCGCGGGAGGTCCTACGAGCAGTACGTC.

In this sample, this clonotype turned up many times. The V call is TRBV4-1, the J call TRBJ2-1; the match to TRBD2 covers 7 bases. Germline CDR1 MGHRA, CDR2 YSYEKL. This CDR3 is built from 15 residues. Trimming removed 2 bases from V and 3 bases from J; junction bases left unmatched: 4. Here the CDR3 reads CASSQRLADYNEQFF. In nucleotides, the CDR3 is TGCGCCAGCAGCCAACGGCTAGCGGACTACAATGAGCAGTTCTTC.

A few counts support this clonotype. The DNA of the CDR3 is TGTGCCAGCAGCTTAGAAGGGACAGCGAGGACTTACAATGAGCAGTTCTTC. Translating it yields CASSLEGTARTYNEQFF. The chain uses TRBV7-9 and TRBJ2-1; TRBD1 matches 7 bases. Losses at the gene ends were 1 base for V and 4 bases for J; bases not matched to a gene: 10. The CDR3 contains 17 residues. From germline, CDR1 is SEHNR and CDR2 FQNEAQ (reference sequence).

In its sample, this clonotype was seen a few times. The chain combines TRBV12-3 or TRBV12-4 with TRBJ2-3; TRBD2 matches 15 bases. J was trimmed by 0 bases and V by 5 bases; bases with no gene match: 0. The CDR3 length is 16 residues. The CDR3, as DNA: TGTGCCAGCAGTGGGACTAGCGGGGGGAGCACAGATACGCAGTATTTT. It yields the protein CASSGTSGGSTDTQYF.

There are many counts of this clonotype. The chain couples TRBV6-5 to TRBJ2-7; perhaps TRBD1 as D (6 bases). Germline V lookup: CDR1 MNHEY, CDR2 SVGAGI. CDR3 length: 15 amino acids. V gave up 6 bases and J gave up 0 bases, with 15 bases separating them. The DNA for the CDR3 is TGTGCCAGCAGACCACAGGACAGAACCTCCTACGAGCAGTACTTC. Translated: CASRPQDRTSYEQYF.

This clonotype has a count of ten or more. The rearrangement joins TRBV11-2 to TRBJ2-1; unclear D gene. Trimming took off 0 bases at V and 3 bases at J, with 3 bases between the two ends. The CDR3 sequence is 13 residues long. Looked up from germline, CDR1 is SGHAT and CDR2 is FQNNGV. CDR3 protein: CASSLESYNEQFF. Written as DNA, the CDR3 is TGTGCCAGCAGCTTAGAGAGCTACAATGAGCAGTTCTTC.

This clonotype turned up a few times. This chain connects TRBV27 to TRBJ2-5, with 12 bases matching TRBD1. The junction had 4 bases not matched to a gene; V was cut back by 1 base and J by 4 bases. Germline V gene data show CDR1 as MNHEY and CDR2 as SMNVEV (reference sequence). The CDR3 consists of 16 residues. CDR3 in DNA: TGTGCCAGCAGTTTATTGGGGACAGGGGGCGCAGAGACCCAGTACTTC. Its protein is CASSLLGTGGAETQYF.

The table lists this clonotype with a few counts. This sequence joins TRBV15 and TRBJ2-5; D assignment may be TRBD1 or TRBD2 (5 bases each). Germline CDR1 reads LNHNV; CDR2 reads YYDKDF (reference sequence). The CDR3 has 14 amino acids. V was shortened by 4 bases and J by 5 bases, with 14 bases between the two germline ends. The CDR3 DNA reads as TGTGCCACCAGCACCGGGGCTAGCACGGAGACCCAGTACTTC. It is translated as CATSTGASTETQYF.

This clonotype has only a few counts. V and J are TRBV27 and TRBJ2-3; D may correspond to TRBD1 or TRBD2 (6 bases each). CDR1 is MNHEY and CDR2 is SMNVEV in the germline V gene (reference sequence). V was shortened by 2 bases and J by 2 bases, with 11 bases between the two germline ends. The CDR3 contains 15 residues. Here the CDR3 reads CASSLVGGITDTQYF. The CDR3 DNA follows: TGTGCCAGCAGTTTAGTAGGGGGGATCACAGATACGCAGTATTTT.

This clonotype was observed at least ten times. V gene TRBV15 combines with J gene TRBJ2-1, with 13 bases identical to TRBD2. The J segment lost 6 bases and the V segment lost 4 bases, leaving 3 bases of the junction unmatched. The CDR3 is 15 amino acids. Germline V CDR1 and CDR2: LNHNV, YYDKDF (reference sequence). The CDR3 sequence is CATSTLAGGTNEQFF. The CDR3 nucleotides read TGTGCCACCAGCACACTAGCGGGGGGGACCAATGAGCAGTTCTTC.

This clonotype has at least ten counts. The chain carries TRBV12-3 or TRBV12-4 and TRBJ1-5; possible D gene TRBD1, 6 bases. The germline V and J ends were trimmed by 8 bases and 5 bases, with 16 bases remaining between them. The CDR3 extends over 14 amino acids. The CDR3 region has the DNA TGTGCCAGCCGAAGCAGGGGCGATTATCAGCCCCAGCATTTT. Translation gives CASRSRGDYQPQHF.

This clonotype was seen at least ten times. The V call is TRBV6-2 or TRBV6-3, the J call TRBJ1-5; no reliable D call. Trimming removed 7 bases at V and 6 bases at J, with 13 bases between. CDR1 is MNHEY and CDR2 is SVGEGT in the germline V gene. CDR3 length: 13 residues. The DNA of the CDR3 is TGTGCCAGCAACTGGGGATTGGGTCAGCCCCAGCATTTT. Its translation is CASNWGLGQPQHF.

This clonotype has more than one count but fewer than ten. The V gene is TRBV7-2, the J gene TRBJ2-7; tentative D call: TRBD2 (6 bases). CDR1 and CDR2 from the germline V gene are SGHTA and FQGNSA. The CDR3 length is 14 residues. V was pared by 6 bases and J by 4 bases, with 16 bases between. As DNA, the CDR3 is TGTGCCAGCAGTCGGTCCGGGGGATGGTACGAGCAGTACTTC. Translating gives CASSRSGGWYEQYF.